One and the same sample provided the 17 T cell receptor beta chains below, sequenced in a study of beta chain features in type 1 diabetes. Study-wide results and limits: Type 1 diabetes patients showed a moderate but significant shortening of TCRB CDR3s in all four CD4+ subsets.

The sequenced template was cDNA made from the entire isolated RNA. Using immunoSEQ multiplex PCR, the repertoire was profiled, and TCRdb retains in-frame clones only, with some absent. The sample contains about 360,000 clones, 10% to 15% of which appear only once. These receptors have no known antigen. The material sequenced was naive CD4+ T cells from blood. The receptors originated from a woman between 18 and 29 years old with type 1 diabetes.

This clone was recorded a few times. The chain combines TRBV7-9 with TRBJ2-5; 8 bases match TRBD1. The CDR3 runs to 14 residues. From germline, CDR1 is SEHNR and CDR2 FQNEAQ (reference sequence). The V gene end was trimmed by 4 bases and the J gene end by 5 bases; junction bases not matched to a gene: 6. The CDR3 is CASSSRQGSETQYF. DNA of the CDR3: TGTGCCAGCAGCTCAAGACAGGGGTCGGAGACCCAGTACTTC.

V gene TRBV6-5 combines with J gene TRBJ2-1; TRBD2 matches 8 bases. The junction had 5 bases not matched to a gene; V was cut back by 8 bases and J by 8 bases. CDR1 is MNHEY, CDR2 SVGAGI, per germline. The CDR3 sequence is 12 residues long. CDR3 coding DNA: TGTGCCAGCCGGGAGGGGTACGATGAGCAGTTCTTC. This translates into CASREGYDEQFF.

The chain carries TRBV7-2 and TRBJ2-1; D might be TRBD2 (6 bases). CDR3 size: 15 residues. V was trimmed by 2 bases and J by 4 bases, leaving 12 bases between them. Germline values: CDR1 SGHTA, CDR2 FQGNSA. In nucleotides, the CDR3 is TGTGCCAGCAGCTTATTGGCTAGCGAATACAATGAGCAGTTCTTC. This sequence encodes CASSLLASEYNEQFF.

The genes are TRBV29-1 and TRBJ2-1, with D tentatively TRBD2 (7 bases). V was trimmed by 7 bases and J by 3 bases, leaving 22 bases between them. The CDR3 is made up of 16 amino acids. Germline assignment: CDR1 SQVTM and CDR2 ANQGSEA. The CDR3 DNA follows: TGCAGCGCTGGGGGGGGAGGGACACGACTCTACAATGAGCAGTTCTTC. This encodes CSAGGGGTRLYNEQFF.

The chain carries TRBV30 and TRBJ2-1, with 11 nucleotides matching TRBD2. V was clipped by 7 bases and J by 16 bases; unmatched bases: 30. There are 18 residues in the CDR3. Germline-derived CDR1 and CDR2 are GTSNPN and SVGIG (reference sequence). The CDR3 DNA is TGTGCCTTGCGCCGGGCTAGCGGGAGGTATTCCCTGGAGGAGGGTTGTTTCTTC. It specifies CALRRASGRYSLEEGCFF. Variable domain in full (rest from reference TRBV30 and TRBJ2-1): SQTIHQWPATLVQPVGSPLSLECTVEGTSNPNLYWYRQAAGRGLQLLFYSVGIGQISSEVPQNLSASRPQDRQFILSSKKLLLSDSGFYLCALRRASGRYSLEEGCFFGPGTRLTVL.

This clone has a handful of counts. CDR3 DNA sequence: TGTGCCAGCAGCCGGACTAGCGGGGAAGAGACCCAGTACTTC. It encodes CASSRTSGEETQYF. The V gene is TRBV7-2, the J gene TRBJ2-5; TRBD2 agrees at 12 bases. The J segment lost 3 bases and the V segment lost 5 bases, leaving 1 base of the junction unmatched. Germline lookup yields CDR1 SGHTA and CDR2 FQGNSA. CDR3 length: 14 amino acids.

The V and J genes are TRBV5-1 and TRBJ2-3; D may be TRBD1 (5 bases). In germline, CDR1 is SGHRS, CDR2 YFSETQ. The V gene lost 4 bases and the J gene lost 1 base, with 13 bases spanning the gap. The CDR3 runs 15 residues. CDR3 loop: CASSPTVLGTDTQYF. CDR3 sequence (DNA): TGCGCCAGCAGCCCGACAGTACTGGGCACAGATACGCAGTATTTT.

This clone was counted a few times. DNA for the CDR3: TGCAGTGGAGAGCTTTATGGCTACACCTTC. Translation: CSGELYGYTF. The chain recombines TRBV20-1 with TRBJ1-2; D is uncertain. Germline-derived CDR1 and CDR2 are DFQATT and SNEGSKA (reference sequence). The CDR3 is 10 amino acids. V dropped 7 bases and J dropped 5 bases, with 8 bases sitting between them.

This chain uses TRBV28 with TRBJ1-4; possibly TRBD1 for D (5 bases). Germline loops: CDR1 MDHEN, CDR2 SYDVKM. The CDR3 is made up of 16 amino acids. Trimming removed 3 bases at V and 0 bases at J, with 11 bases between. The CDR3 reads CASSLGSGTTNEKLFF. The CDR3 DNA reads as TGTGCCAGCAGTTTGGGTTCAGGGACAACTAATGAAAAACTGTTTTTT. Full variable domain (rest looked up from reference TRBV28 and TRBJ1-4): DVKVTQSSRYLVKRTGEKVFLECVQDMDHENMFWYRQDPGLGLRLIYFSYDVKMKEKGDIPEGYSVSREKKERFSLILESASTNQTSMYLCASSLGSGTTNEKLFFGSGTQLSVL.

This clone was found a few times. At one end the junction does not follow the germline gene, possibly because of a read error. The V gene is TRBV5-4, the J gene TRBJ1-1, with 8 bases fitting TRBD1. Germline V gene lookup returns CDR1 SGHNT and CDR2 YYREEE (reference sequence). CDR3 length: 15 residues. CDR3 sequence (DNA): TGTGCCAGCAGGTTGGACAGGGCGGTTGGGACTGAAGCTTTCTTT. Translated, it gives CASRLDRAVGTEAFF.

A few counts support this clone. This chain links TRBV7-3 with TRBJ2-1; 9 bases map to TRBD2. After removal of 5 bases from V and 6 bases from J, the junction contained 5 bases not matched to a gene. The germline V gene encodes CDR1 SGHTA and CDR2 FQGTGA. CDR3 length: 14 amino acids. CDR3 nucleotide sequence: TGTGCCAGCAGCCCCGGGACTAGCCTCAATGAGCAGTTCTTC. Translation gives CASSPGTSLNEQFF.

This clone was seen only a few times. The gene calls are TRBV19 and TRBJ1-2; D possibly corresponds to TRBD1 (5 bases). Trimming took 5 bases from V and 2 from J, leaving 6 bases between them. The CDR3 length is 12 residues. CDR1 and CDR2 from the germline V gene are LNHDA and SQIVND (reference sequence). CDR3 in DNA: TGTGCCAGTAGTCGACAGAACTATGGCTACACCTTC. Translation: CASSRQNYGYTF.

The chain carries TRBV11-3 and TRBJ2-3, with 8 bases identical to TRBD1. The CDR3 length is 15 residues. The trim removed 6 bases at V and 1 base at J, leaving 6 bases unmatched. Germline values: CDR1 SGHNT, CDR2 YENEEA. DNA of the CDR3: TGTGCCAGCAGGGAACCGGGACAGGGCACAGATACGCAGTATTTT. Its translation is CASREPGQGTDTQYF.

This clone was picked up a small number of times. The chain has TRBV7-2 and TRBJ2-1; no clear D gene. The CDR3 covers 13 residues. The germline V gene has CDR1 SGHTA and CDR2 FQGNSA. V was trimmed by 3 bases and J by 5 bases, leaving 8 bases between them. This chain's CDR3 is CASSFRLHNEQFF. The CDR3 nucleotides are TGTGCCAGCAGCTTTCGACTTCACAATGAGCAGTTCTTC.

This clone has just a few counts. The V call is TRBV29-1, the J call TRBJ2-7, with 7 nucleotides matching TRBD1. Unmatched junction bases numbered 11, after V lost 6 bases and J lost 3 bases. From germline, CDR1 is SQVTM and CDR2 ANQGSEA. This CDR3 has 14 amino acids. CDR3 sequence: CSVLPTGQYYEQYF. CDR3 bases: TGCAGCGTCTTGCCCACGGGACAGTACTACGAGCAGTACTTC.

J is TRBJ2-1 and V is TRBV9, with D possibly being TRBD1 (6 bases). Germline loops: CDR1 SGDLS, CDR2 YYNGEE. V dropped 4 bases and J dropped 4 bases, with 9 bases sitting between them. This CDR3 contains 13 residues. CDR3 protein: CASSYDRYNEQFF. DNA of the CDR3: TGTGCCAGCAGCTACGACAGGTACAATGAGCAGTTCTTC.

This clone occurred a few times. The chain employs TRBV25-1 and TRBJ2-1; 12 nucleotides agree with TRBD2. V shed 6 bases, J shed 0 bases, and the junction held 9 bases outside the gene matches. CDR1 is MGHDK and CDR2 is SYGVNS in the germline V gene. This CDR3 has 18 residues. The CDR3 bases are TGTGCCAGCAGCCTGGGGACTAGCGGGTTCAGCTCCTACAATGAGCAGTTCTTC. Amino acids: CASSLGTSGFSSYNEQFF.